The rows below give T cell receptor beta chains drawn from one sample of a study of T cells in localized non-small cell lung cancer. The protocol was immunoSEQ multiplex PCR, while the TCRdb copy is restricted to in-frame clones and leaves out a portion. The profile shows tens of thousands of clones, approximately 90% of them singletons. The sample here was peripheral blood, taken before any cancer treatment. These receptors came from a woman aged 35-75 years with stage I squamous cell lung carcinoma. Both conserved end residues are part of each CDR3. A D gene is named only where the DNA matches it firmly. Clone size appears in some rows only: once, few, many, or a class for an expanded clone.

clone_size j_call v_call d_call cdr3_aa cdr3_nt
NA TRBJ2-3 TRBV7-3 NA CASSLRPRNTDTQYF TGTGCCAGCAGCTTAAGACCTAGGAACACAGATACGCAGTATTTT
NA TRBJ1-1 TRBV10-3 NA CAIRDRDTEAFF TGTGCCATCAGGGATAGGGACACTGAAGCTTTCTTT
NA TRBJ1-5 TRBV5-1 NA CASSSGDNQPQHF TGCGCCAGCAGCTCTGGAGATAATCAGCCCCAGCATTTT
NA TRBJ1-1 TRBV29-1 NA CSDDAGWAFF TGCAGCGATGACGCGGGTTGGGCTTTCTTT
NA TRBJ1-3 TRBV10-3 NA CAISDDSNSGNTIYF TGTGCCATCAGTGATGACTCGAACTCTGGAAACACCATATATTTT
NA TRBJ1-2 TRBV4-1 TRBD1 CASSQDDRGSNYGYTF TGCGCCAGCAGCCAAGATGACAGGGGCTCTAACTATGGCTACACCTTC
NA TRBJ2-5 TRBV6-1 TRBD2 CASRLAGGQETQYF TGTGCCAGCAGGCTAGCGGGGGGACAAGAGACCCAGTACTTC
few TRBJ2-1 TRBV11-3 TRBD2 CASSLIAGPRSEQFF TGTGCCAGCAGCTTAATAGCGGGTCCCCGGAGTGAGCAGTTCTTC
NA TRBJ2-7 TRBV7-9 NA CASSSLGVAYEQYF TGTGCCAGCAGCTCACTAGGGGTGGCTTACGAGCAGTACTTC
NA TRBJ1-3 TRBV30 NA CAWSPGLLSSGNTIYF TGTGCCTGGAGTCCCGGACTACTGAGCTCTGGAAACACCATATATTTT
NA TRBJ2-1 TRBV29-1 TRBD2 CSVVGSGGSYNEQFF TGCAGCGTTGTTGGTAGCGGGGGCTCCTACAATGAGCAGTTCTTC
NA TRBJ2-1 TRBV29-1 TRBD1 CSVYGTASYNEQFF TGCAGCGTTTACGGGACAGCTTCCTACAATGAGCAGTTCTTC
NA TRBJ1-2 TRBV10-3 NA CAISAVGNYGYTF TGTGCCATCAGTGCGGTCGGCAACTATGGCTACACCTTC
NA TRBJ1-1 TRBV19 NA CASSEVNTEAFF TGTGCCAGTAGCGAAGTAAACACTGAAGCTTTCTTT
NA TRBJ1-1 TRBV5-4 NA CASSSNEPGIEAFF TGTGCCAGCAGCTCGAATGAACCAGGGATTGAAGCTTTCTTT
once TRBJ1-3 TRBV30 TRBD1 CAWSRQGGGNTIYF TGTGCCTGGAGTCGACAGGGGGGTGGAAACACCATATATTTT
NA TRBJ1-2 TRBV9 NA CASSVGGNYGYTF TGTGCCAGCAGCGTCGGGGGGAACTATGGCTACACCTTC
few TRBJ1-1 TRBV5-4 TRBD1 CASSSQGPNTEAFF TGTGCCAGCAGCTCACAGGGGCCGAACACTGAAGCTTTCTTT
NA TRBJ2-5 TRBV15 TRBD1 CATSPTGGSETQYF TGTGCCACCAGCCCGACAGGGGGGTCAGAGACCCAGTACTTC
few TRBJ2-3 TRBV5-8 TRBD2 CASSLELAEDTQYF TGTGCCAGCAGCTTGGAACTAGCGGAAGATACGCAGTATTTT
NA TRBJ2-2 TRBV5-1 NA CASSNMNTGELFF TGCGCCAGCAGTAATATGAACACCGGGGAGCTGTTTTTT
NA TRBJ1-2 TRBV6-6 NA CASSYMSPSYTF TGTGCCAGCAGTTATATGTCGCCAAGCTACACCTTC
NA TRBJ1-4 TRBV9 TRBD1 CASSARQGNEKLFF TGTGCCAGCAGCGCGCGACAGGGTAATGAAAAACTGTTTTTT
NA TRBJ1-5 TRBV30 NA CAWSETGSQPQHF TGTGCCTGGAGCGAAACGGGTTCTCAGCCCCAGCATTTT
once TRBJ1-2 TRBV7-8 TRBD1 CASSGGTAKINYGYTF TGTGCCAGCAGCGGTGGGACAGCGAAGATTAACTATGGCTACACCTTC
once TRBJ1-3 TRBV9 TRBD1 CASSVGGGANTIYF TGTGCCAGCAGCGTAGGAGGGGGCGCAAACACCATATATTTT
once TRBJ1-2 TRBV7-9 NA CASSLGSTGTRAYGYTF TGTGCCAGCAGCTTAGGGTCGACCGGGACTCGGGCCTATGGCTACACCTTC
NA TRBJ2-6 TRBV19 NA CASSRGGGYSGANVLTF TGTGCCAGTAGTAGGGGAGGCGGGTACTCTGGGGCCAACGTCCTGACTTTC
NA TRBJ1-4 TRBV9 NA CASSVGLNEKLFF TGTGCCAGCAGCGTAGGGCTAAATGAAAAACTGTTTTTT
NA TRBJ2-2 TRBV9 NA CASSVSTGELFF TGTGCCAGCAGCGTTTCGACCGGGGAGCTGTTTTTT
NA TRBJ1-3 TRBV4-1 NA CASRLGDLSSGNTIYF TGCGCCAGCAGACTTGGGGATCTTTCCTCTGGAAACACCATATATTTT
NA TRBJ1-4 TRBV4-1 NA CASRQQGKNEKLFF TGCGCCAGCAGACAACAGGGCAAGAATGAAAAACTGTTTTTT
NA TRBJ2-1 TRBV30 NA CAWSQDGYNEQFF TGTGCCTGGAGTCAAGACGGATACAATGAGCAGTTCTTC
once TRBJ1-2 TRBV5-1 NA CASSPLVKSINYGYTF TGCGCCAGCAGCCCCCTTGTGAAGTCTATTAACTATGGCTACACCTTC
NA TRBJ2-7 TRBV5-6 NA CASSLRGHLTYEQYF TGTGCCAGCAGCTTGAGGGGACACCTAACCTACGAGCAGTACTTC
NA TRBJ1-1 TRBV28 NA CASTGVDALSTEAFF TGTGCCAGCACTGGCGTCGATGCCCTGAGCACTGAAGCTTTCTTT
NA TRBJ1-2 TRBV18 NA CASSPPGLGGYTF TGTGCCAGCTCACCACCAGGGTTGGGCGGCTACACCTTC
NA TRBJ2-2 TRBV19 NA CASSPTLGSPGELFF TGTGCCAGTAGTCCAACTTTAGGTAGTCCCGGGGAGCTGTTTTTT